This is a list of T cell receptor beta chains from one sample in a study of blood T cell repertoires in COVID-19. This table comes from immunoSEQ multiplex PCR, and its TCRdb copy is limited to in-frame clones, with some not included. Of about 250,000 clones in the sample, about four fifths were seen once. The sequenced material came from PBMCs or T cells enriched from blood (not recorded which). Source of these receptors: a man aged 35 to 55 who had been exposed to COVID-19. CDR3s include the opening cysteine and the closing phenylalanine or tryptophan. Fields, in order: J gene, V gene, D gene, clone size, CDR3 DNA, CDR3 protein. A D gene is named only where the DNA matches it firmly. A clone size is listed for some rows: how often the clone was seen (once, few, many), or a class if it is expanded.

j_call: TRBJ1-6; v_call: TRBV30; d_call: .; clone_size: .; cdr3_nt: TGTGCCTGGAGCCGGCCGGGAAGTCGTAGCCTACCCCTCCACTTT; cdr3_aa: CAWSRPGSRSLPLHF
j_call: TRBJ2-1; v_call: TRBV6-6; d_call: TRBD1; clone_size: .; cdr3_nt: TGTGCCAGCAGTCCGGACAGGTCCTACAATGAGCAGTTCTTC; cdr3_aa: CASSPDRSYNEQFF
j_call: TRBJ1-1; v_call: TRBV19; d_call: .; clone_size: once; cdr3_nt: TGTGCCAGTAGTGGTCAGGGTTCTCTCGAAGCTTTCTTT; cdr3_aa: CASSGQGSLEAFF
j_call: TRBJ2-1; v_call: TRBV5-1; d_call: .; clone_size: .; cdr3_nt: TGCGCCAGCAGCTTCGGAGCGGGTGGTGAGCAGTTCTTC; cdr3_aa: CASSFGAGGEQFF
j_call: TRBJ1-3; v_call: TRBV18; d_call: TRBD1; clone_size: .; cdr3_nt: TGTGCCAGCTCACCGGGACAGGTTGGGGCTGGAAACACCATATATTTT; cdr3_aa: CASSPGQVGAGNTIYF
j_call: TRBJ2-3; v_call: TRBV7-7; d_call: TRBD2; clone_size: once; cdr3_nt: TGTGCTAGCAGCTTATCCCTAGCGGGAGAAAACCAGTATTTT; cdr3_aa: CASSLSLAGENQYF
j_call: TRBJ1-6; v_call: TRBV6-5; d_call: .; clone_size: .; cdr3_nt: TGTGCCAGCAGTTACTCGAATAAGGGGTCACCCCTCCACTTT; cdr3_aa: CASSYSNKGSPLHF
j_call: TRBJ1-2; v_call: TRBV2; d_call: TRBD1; clone_size: .; cdr3_nt: TGTGCCAGCAGTAGGACAGGTCCTGAAAACTATGGCTACACCTTC; cdr3_aa: CASSRTGPENYGYTF
j_call: TRBJ2-3; v_call: TRBV5-1; d_call: .; clone_size: .; cdr3_nt: TGCGCCAGCACCTTAGAGGGGGGCACAGATACGCAGTATTTT; cdr3_aa: CASTLEGGTDTQYF
j_call: TRBJ1-6; v_call: TRBV9; d_call: .; clone_size: .; cdr3_nt: TGTGCCAGCAGCGTAACAGGTGTACCACCCCTCCACTTT; cdr3_aa: CASSVTGVPPLHF
j_call: TRBJ2-7; v_call: TRBV14; d_call: TRBD2; clone_size: .; cdr3_nt: TGTGCCAGCAGCTGGACTAGCGGGATTTTCGAGCAGTACTTC; cdr3_aa: CASSWTSGIFEQYF
j_call: TRBJ2-1; v_call: TRBV6-6; d_call: .; clone_size: .; cdr3_nt: TGTGCCAGCAGCCATGGCCCAAGCAATGAGCAGTTCTTC; cdr3_aa: CASSHGPSNEQFF
j_call: TRBJ2-3; v_call: TRBV7-3; d_call: .; clone_size: .; cdr3_nt: TGTGCCAGCAGCTTATTCCGAGCGGACACAGATACGCAGTATTTT; cdr3_aa: CASSLFRADTDTQYF
j_call: TRBJ1-2; v_call: TRBV12-3/TRBV12-4; d_call: TRBD1; clone_size: once; cdr3_nt: TGTGCCACCGAGAAACAGGGGGCCAATGGCTACACCTTC; cdr3_aa: CATEKQGANGYTF
j_call: TRBJ2-7; v_call: TRBV14; d_call: TRBD1; clone_size: .; cdr3_nt: TGTGCCAGCAGCCTCCAAAGGACAGGGGGATCCAAGCAGTACTTC; cdr3_aa: CASSLQRTGGSKQYF
j_call: TRBJ2-3; v_call: TRBV5-1; d_call: .; clone_size: .; cdr3_nt: TGCGCCAGCAGCGGCGCACGGGCAGATACGCAGTATTTT; cdr3_aa: CASSGARADTQYF
j_call: TRBJ1-1; v_call: TRBV6-5; d_call: TRBD1; clone_size: many; cdr3_nt: TGTGCCAGCAGTTGGACAGGACTTGAAGCTTTCTTT; cdr3_aa: CASSWTGLEAFF
j_call: TRBJ1-3; v_call: TRBV5-6; d_call: .; clone_size: once; cdr3_nt: TGTGCCAGCAGCAGCCTGAGTTCTGGAAACACCATATATTTT; cdr3_aa: CASSSLSSGNTIYF
j_call: TRBJ2-1; v_call: TRBV30; d_call: TRBD2; clone_size: .; cdr3_nt: TGTGCCTTAAGCTGGGTAGCGGGAACCCAGTTCTTC; cdr3_aa: CALSWVAGTQFF
j_call: TRBJ1-5; v_call: TRBV19; d_call: .; clone_size: .; cdr3_nt: TGTGCCAGTTGCTATAGCAATCAGCCCCAGCATTTT; cdr3_aa: CASCYSNQPQHF
j_call: TRBJ2-7; v_call: TRBV19; d_call: .; clone_size: .; cdr3_nt: TGTGCCAGTACCCTCCGAACAGGGAGGGCCTACGAGCAGTACTTC; cdr3_aa: CASTLRTGRAYEQYF
j_call: TRBJ1-3; v_call: TRBV9; d_call: .; clone_size: .; cdr3_nt: TGTGCCAGCAGTGAAGCTAGCTCTGGAAACACCATATATTTT; cdr3_aa: CASSEASSGNTIYF
j_call: TRBJ2-2; v_call: TRBV3-1/TRBV3-2; d_call: .; clone_size: few; cdr3_nt: TGTGCCAGCAGCCGTACCTCAGGTACTGCCACCGGGGAGCTGTTTTTT; cdr3_aa: CASSRTSGTATGELFF
j_call: TRBJ1-5; v_call: TRBV7-9; d_call: .; clone_size: .; cdr3_nt: TGTGCCAGCAGCTTACTTAGCAATCAGCCCCAGCATTTT; cdr3_aa: CASSLLSNQPQHF
j_call: TRBJ2-1; v_call: TRBV7-2; d_call: TRBD2; clone_size: .; cdr3_nt: TGTGCCAGCAGCTCTGGACCGGGAGGGCCTAGGTATGAGCAGTTCTTC; cdr3_aa: CASSSGPGGPRYEQFF
j_call: TRBJ2-2; v_call: TRBV15; d_call: TRBD2; clone_size: .; cdr3_nt: TGTGCCACCCTCCGGGACTATGGTACCGGGGAGCTGTTTTTT; cdr3_aa: CATLRDYGTGELFF
j_call: TRBJ1-5; v_call: TRBV9; d_call: .; clone_size: few; cdr3_nt: TGTGCCAGCATAAAAGACAGGATATATAGCAATCAGCCCCAGCATTTT; cdr3_aa: CASIKDRIYSNQPQHF
j_call: TRBJ1-6; v_call: TRBV6-4; d_call: TRBD1; clone_size: few; cdr3_nt: TGTGCCAGCAGAAGGGCGGGACAGGATAATTCACCCCTCCACTTT; cdr3_aa: CASRRAGQDNSPLHF
j_call: TRBJ1-1; v_call: TRBV24-1; d_call: .; clone_size: .; cdr3_nt: TGTGCCACCAAACCGGGACATGGGGCGTCTGAAGCTTTCTTT; cdr3_aa: CATKPGHGASEAFF
j_call: TRBJ2-5; v_call: TRBV7-9; d_call: .; clone_size: .; cdr3_nt: TGTGCCAGCAGCTTCGGCCAGGGGAAAATGGAGACCCAGTACTTC; cdr3_aa: CASSFGQGKMETQYF
j_call: TRBJ1-1; v_call: TRBV2; d_call: .; clone_size: .; cdr3_nt: TGTGCCAGCAAAGCATTTCCGAACACTGAAGCTTTCTTT; cdr3_aa: CASKAFPNTEAFF
j_call: TRBJ2-7; v_call: TRBV27; d_call: TRBD2; clone_size: once; cdr3_nt: TGTGCCAGTCGACGGAGACTAGCGGGTACGCCTAGTGAGCAGTACTTC; cdr3_aa: CASRRRLAGTPSEQYF
j_call: TRBJ1-1; v_call: TRBV30; d_call: .; clone_size: .; cdr3_nt: TGTGCCTGGAGTGGGGGGCTGTTGGACACTGAAGCTTTCTTT; cdr3_aa: CAWSGGLLDTEAFF
j_call: TRBJ1-1; v_call: TRBV19; d_call: .; clone_size: once; cdr3_nt: TGTGCCAGTATCCCAGGCCTAAACACTGAAGCTTTCTTT; cdr3_aa: CASIPGLNTEAFF
j_call: TRBJ1-1; v_call: TRBV3-1/TRBV3-2; d_call: .; clone_size: .; cdr3_nt: TGTGCCAGCAGCCCCCCCCCGAAGTCGGGGGGGATCCGCCTACTGTCCGACACTGAAGCTTTCTTT; cdr3_aa: CASSPPPKSGGIRLLSDTEAFF
j_call: TRBJ2-7; v_call: TRBV14; d_call: .; clone_size: .; cdr3_nt: TGTGCCAGCAGCCAATTCAACGAGCAGTACTTC; cdr3_aa: CASSQFNEQYF
j_call: TRBJ2-1; v_call: TRBV15; d_call: .; clone_size: once; cdr3_nt: TGTGCCACCAGCAGAGATCCGGGAGTCGCCTACAATGAGCAGTTCTTC; cdr3_aa: CATSRDPGVAYNEQFF
j_call: TRBJ1-5; v_call: TRBV4-1; d_call: TRBD1; clone_size: few; cdr3_nt: TGCGCCAGCAGCCCTTACCACAGGGGCGATCAGCCCCAGCATTTT; cdr3_aa: CASSPYHRGDQPQHF
j_call: TRBJ1-2; v_call: TRBV5-1; d_call: TRBD1; clone_size: .; cdr3_nt: TGCGCCAGCAGCTCGGACAGGGATGGCTACACCTTC; cdr3_aa: CASSSDRDGYTF
j_call: TRBJ1-1; v_call: TRBV18; d_call: .; clone_size: .; cdr3_nt: TGTGCCAGCTCACGGGGGGGACCCGCGAACACTGAAGCTTTCTTT; cdr3_aa: CASSRGGPANTEAFF
j_call: TRBJ2-1; v_call: TRBV7-7; d_call: .; clone_size: .; cdr3_nt: TGTGCTAGCAGCTCGGCTAGCGACCCTGAGCAGTTCTTC; cdr3_aa: CASSSASDPEQFF
j_call: TRBJ2-3; v_call: TRBV6-4; d_call: .; clone_size: medium-sized; cdr3_nt: TGTGCCAGCAGTAGGGAGGCTGACACAGATACGCAGTATTTT; cdr3_aa: CASSREADTDTQYF
j_call: TRBJ2-7; v_call: TRBV9; d_call: .; clone_size: few; cdr3_nt: TGTGCCAGCAGCGTAGGGCCAGCGGGTTACGAGCAGTACTTC; cdr3_aa: CASSVGPAGYEQYF
j_call: TRBJ2-1; v_call: TRBV21-1; d_call: .; clone_size: .; cdr3_nt: TGTGCCAGCAGCAAAGTCGGACTGGGACTCTCGAATGAGCAGTTCTTC; cdr3_aa: CASSKVGLGLSNEQFF
j_call: TRBJ2-7; v_call: TRBV6-5; d_call: TRBD2; clone_size: .; cdr3_nt: TGTGCCAGCAGTTACGGGTGGGAGGGACCCTACGAGCAGTACTTC; cdr3_aa: CASSYGWEGPYEQYF
j_call: TRBJ2-2; v_call: TRBV4-1; d_call: .; clone_size: .; cdr3_nt: TGCGCCAGCAGCCAAGAGAGGCCTGGACAGTTGGAGCTGTTTTTT; cdr3_aa: CASSQERPGQLELFF
j_call: TRBJ1-1; v_call: TRBV9; d_call: .; clone_size: .; cdr3_nt: TGTGCCAGCAGCGGGCGGACAGCGGAAAAAGCTTTCTTT; cdr3_aa: CASSGRTAEKAFF
j_call: TRBJ2-2; v_call: TRBV27; d_call: TRBD2; clone_size: .; cdr3_nt: TGTGCCAGCAGTTTCCTACTTGGTGGGGGCGGGAGGGCGAACACCGGGGAGCTGTTTTTT; cdr3_aa: CASSFLLGGGGRANTGELFF
j_call: TRBJ1-1; v_call: TRBV29-1; d_call: .; clone_size: once; cdr3_nt: TGCAGCGTTCCCCAATCTTCAGGGGTCGGGACTGAAGCTTTCTTT; cdr3_aa: CSVPQSSGVGTEAFF
j_call: TRBJ2-5; v_call: TRBV11-2; d_call: .; clone_size: .; cdr3_nt: TGTGCCAGCAGCTTAGTCACGTCAGGGGAGACCCAGTACTTC; cdr3_aa: CASSLVTSGETQYF
j_call: TRBJ2-7; v_call: TRBV29-1; d_call: TRBD1; clone_size: .; cdr3_nt: TGCAGCGTTGAAGGCGCCGGGACAGGGTTGGGCGAGCAGTACTTC; cdr3_aa: CSVEGAGTGLGEQYF
j_call: TRBJ1-5; v_call: TRBV30; d_call: .; clone_size: .; cdr3_nt: TGTGCCTGGAGTGTCGGGACAAACAATCAGCCCCAGCATTTT; cdr3_aa: CAWSVGTNNQPQHF
j_call: TRBJ2-7; v_call: TRBV18; d_call: .; clone_size: once; cdr3_nt: TGTGCCAGCTCACCAGGACGTACCGGGCGGGCCTACGAGCAGTACTTC; cdr3_aa: CASSPGRTGRAYEQYF
j_call: TRBJ1-5; v_call: TRBV7-2; d_call: .; clone_size: .; cdr3_nt: TGTGCCAGCAGCTCGACAGGTTCGGGACAGCCCCAGCATTTT; cdr3_aa: CASSSTGSGQPQHF
j_call: TRBJ2-1; v_call: TRBV7-6; d_call: .; clone_size: .; cdr3_nt: TGTGCCAGCAGCTTCGAAGTGGTGGGGCGCGAGCAGTTCTTC; cdr3_aa: CASSFEVVGREQFF
j_call: TRBJ2-2; v_call: TRBV6-5; d_call: .; clone_size: .; cdr3_nt: TGTGCCAGCGGGGTGGCGGGTGGCACCGGGGAGCTGTTTTTT; cdr3_aa: CASGVAGGTGELFF
j_call: TRBJ2-1; v_call: TRBV7-3; d_call: .; clone_size: .; cdr3_nt: TGTGCCAGCAGCTCCGCTCTTAGCTACAATGAGCAGTTCTTC; cdr3_aa: CASSSALSYNEQFF